This T cell receptor beta chain originates from a study of immune evolution from preneoplasia to lung adenocarcinoma. To note about this clone: Its antigen is as yet unknown.

CDR3 size: 16 residues. The germline CDR1 and CDR2 sequences are SGHRS and YFSETQ. V dropped 0 bases and J dropped 0 bases, with 10 bases sitting between them. Whole-study findings and limits: From normal lung to invasive adenocarcinoma, top clone frequencies appeared to decrease.

Premalignant or tumor cells were enriched by macro-dissection after pathologic assessment. Profiled with immunoSEQ multiplex PCR; TCRdb holds only in-frame clones, not every one. The data contain about 3,900 clones, about 90% of them seen just once; the ten biggest clones take up around 5%. This rearrangement joins TRBV5-1 to TRBJ2-1, with D unclear. The TCR originated in a donor at least 70 years old with lung adenocarcinoma. The sample consisted of FFPE minimally invasive lung adenocarcinoma tissue. The CDR3 DNA reads TGCGCCAGCAGCTTGGTGAAGTCGAGCTCCTACAATGAGCAGTTCTTC. Protein sequence: CASSLVKSSSYNEQFF.